This T cell receptor (beta chain) was observed in a study of human T cells and chemical hapten exposure. About the study: Patch testing was performed with 0.01% DPC on the upper back, with reading at 6 days.

The CDR3 is made up of 12 amino acids. V lost 5 bases and J 8 bases, leaving 9 bases between the germline ends. Germline CDR1 is MNHEY and CDR2 is SVGAGI. Using its own MiXCR run on the RACE reads, TCRdb lists one record per CDR3 protein. The sample contains roughly 380,000 distinct CDR3 sequences, about 4.8% of which appear only once. As for time point: patch test 1, 2 weeks after DPC sensitization. The sample's treatment: therapeutic diphenylcyclopropenone sensitization with weekly scalp DPC. This clonotype has at least ten counts. The material was whole blood, obtained in connection with sensitization to the hapten diphenylcyclopropenone (DPC). The V gene is TRBV6-5, the J gene TRBJ1-4; D not resolved. The receptor was derived from a woman between 50 and 59 years old with alopecia areata. Some clones in this sample may be carry-over from other donors' samples. The DNA of the CDR3 is TGTGCCAGCAGTCCCAGCAGAGAAAAACTGTTTTTT. Translation: CASSPSREKLFF.